This T cell receptor beta chain was found in a study of beta chain features in type 1 diabetes. Turning to the study itself: Healthy donors resembled patients in age, gender and cell yields.

A few counts support this clone. Its antigen remains unidentified. Purity exceeding 95% was reached by all sorted populations. Broader study findings: Among all four CD4+ subsets, Type 1 diabetes patients had TCRB CDR3s that were moderately but significantly shorter. Short templates might get an advantage during PCR, and this would be equal in patients and controls.

Germline trimming cut 7 bases from V and 5 bases from J; bases unmatched to any gene: 7. CDR3 length: 15 amino acids. The germline gives CDR1 LNHDA, CDR2 SQIVND (reference sequence). Isolated RNA was reverse transcribed in full, so expressed TCRB transcripts were sequenced. Some 3.6 million reads per sample were averaged for naive, central memory and regulatory samples. Produced via immunoSEQ multiplex PCR; TCRdb's table is partial and in-frame only. The sample has more than 250,000 clones, about a fifth seen once. Source material: naive CD4+ T cells from blood. The chain joins TRBV19 to TRBJ2-1; TRBD2 aligns across 11 bases. This clonotype originated in a middle-aged woman with type 1 diabetes. The CDR3 is CASTRLAGSHNEQFF. Written as DNA, the CDR3 is TGTGCCAGTACCAGACTAGCGGGAAGCCACAATGAGCAGTTCTTC.